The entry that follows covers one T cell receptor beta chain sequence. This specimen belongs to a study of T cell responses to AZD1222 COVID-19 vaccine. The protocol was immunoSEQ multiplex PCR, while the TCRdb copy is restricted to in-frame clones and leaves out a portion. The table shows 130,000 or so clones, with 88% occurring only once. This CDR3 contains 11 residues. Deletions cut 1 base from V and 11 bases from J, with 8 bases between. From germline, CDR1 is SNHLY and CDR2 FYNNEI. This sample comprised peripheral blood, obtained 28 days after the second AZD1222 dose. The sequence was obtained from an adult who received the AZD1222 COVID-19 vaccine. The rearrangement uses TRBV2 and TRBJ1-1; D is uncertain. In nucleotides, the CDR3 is TGTGCCAGCAGTGAAGGTCAGTGGGCTTTCTTT. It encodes CASSEGQWAFF.